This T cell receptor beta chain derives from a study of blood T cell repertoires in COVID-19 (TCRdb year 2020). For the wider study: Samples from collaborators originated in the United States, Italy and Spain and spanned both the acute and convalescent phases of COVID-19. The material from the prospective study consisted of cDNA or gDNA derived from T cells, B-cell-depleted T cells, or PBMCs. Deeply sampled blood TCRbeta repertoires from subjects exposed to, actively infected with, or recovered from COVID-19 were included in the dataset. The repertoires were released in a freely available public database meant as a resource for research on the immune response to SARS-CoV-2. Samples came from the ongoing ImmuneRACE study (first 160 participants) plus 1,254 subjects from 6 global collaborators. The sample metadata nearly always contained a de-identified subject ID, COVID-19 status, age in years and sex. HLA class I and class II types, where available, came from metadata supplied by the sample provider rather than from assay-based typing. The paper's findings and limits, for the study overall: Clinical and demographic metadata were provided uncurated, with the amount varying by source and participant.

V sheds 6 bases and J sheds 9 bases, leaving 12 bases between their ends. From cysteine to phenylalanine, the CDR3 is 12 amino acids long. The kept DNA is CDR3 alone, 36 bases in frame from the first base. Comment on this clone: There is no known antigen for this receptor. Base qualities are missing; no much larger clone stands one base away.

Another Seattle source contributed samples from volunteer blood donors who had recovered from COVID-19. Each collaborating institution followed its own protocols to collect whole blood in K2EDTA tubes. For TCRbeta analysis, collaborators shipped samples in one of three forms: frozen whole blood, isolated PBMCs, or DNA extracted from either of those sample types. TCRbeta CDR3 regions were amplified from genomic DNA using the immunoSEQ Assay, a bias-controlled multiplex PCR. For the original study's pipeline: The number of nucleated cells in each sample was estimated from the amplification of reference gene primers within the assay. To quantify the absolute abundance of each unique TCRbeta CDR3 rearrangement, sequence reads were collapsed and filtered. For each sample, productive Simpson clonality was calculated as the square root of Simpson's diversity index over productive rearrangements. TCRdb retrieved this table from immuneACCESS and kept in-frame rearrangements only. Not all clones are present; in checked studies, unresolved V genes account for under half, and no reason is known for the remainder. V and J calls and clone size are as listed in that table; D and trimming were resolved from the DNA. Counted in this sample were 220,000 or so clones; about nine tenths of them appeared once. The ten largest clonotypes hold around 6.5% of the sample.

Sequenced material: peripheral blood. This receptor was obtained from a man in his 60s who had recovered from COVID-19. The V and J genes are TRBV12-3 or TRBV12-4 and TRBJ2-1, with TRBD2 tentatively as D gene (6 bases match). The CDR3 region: CASSLGLTEQFF. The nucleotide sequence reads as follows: TGTGCCAGCAGCCTGGGACTCACTGAGCAGTTCTTC.